This T cell receptor beta chain was sequenced for a study of T cells in Graves' hyperthyroidism and ophthalmopathy. Across the whole study: Peripheral blood was collected at initial diagnosis, before any treatment.

The CDR3 consists of 14 residues. V gave up 5 bases and J gave up 5 bases; unmatched junction bases: 5. Study outcomes and limitations: Most thyroid clonotypes that were expanded above 0.001 also turned up in blood.

Clinical Activity Scores of at least 3, NOSPECS grades of at least 4 and durations under 3 months characterized ophthalmopathy patients. RNA transcripts provided the source from which TCR beta CDR3 regions were amplified. HTBI primers drove first-round RT-PCR of the TCR CDR3. MiXCR, run by TCRdb on the multiplex PCR reads, gives a single entry per CDR3 protein. The table shows 530,000 or so distinct CDR3 sequences, with approximately 25% occurring only once. On this clonotype: Its cognate antigen is unknown.

This clonotype was obtained from a woman in her 30s with Graves' ophthalmopathy. Sequencing input: blood. V is TRBV12-3 or TRBV12-4 and J is TRBJ2-5, with TRBD2 identical over 10 bases. The CDR3 coding sequence is TGTGCCAGCAGTCCCCAGCGGGAGGGGGAGACCCAGTACTTC. Translating it yields CASSPQREGETQYF.